These T cell receptor beta chains were read from a single sample in a study of blood T cell repertoires in COVID-19. The method was immunoSEQ multiplex PCR; TCRdb's version includes in-frame clones alone and lacks a portion of them. The table lists some 55,000 clones, more than 70% of them singletons. The sample consisted of peripheral blood. Every receptor here comes from a man aged 60 to 69 with acute or convalescent COVID-19. Both conserved end residues are part of each CDR3. A D gene is named only where the DNA matches it firmly. Size tells how often a clone was seen (once, few, many) or the class of an expanded clone, and some rows leave it out.

>.|TRBV5-1|TRBJ1-1|.|13
CASSLQGNTEAFF
TGCGCCAGCAGCTTGCAGGGTAACACTGAAGCTTTCTTT
>.|TRBV7-9|TRBJ1-5|.|13
CASSTPGNQPQHF
TGTGCCAGCAGCACCCCAGGGAATCAGCCCCAGCATTTT
>.|TRBV7-6|TRBJ1-2|.|15
CASSLGGRQGYGYTF
TGTGCCAGCAGCTTAGGGGGTCGGCAGGGCTATGGCTACACCTTC
>.|TRBV30|TRBJ2-1|TRBD1|16
CAWSGDRDFSYNEQFF
TGTGCCTGGAGCGGGGACAGGGACTTCTCCTACAATGAGCAGTTCTTC
>.|TRBV3-1/TRBV3-2|TRBJ2-3|TRBD1|15
CASSQWTGATDTQYF
TGTGCCAGCAGCCAATGGACAGGGGCAACAGATACGCAGTATTTT
>.|TRBV19|TRBJ1-1|.|12
CAILTENTEAFF
TGTGCCATATTGACAGAGAACACTGAAGCTTTCTTT
>.|TRBV6-1|TRBJ2-5|TRBD2|16
CASSAGGAGFVETQYF
TGTGCCAGCAGTGCCGGGGGGGCCGGGTTTGTAGAGACCCAGTACTTC
>.|TRBV30|TRBJ2-2|TRBD2|17
CAWSSPQRGVNTGELFF
TGTGCCTGGAGTAGTCCACAGCGGGGGGTTAACACCGGGGAGCTGTTTTTT
>.|TRBV10-1|TRBJ2-3|.|14
CASSDRGTTDTQYF
TGCGCCAGCAGTGACAGGGGCACCACAGATACGCAGTATTTT
>.|TRBV15|TRBJ1-2|TRBD1|15
CATSRTTGAAYGYTF
TGTGCCACCAGCAGAACCACAGGGGCAGCCTATGGCTACACCTTC
>.|TRBV13|TRBJ1-3|.|12
CASGGDGNTIYF
TGTGCCAGCGGGGGGGACGGAAACACCATATATTTT
>.|TRBV6-1|TRBJ1-2|TRBD1|14
CASRRGQGNYGYTF
TGTGCCAGCAGAAGAGGACAGGGCAACTATGGCTACACCTTC
>.|TRBV19|TRBJ2-2|.|15
CASSSSGLNTGELFF
TGTGCCAGTAGTTCATCGGGACTCAACACCGGGGAGCTGTTTTTT
>once|TRBV19|TRBJ1-2|.|13
CASRSEGNYGYTF
TGTGCCAGTAGATCCGAGGGTAACTATGGCTACACCTTC
>.|TRBV9|TRBJ1-2|TRBD1|15
CASSASRDRGYGYTF
TGTGCCAGCAGCGCTTCCCGGGACAGGGGTTATGGCTACACCTTC
>.|TRBV10-3|TRBJ2-3|TRBD1|19
CAISESWGTTGGAGDTQYF
TGTGCCATCAGTGAGTCGTGGGGGACTACAGGGGGCGCAGGAGATACGCAGTATTTT
>.|TRBV6-5|TRBJ1-4|.|15
CASSKRGGLSKKLFF
TGTGCCAGCAGCAAACGTGGGGGCCTTTCTAAAAAACTGTTTTTT
>.|TRBV19|TRBJ1-3|.|14
CASKGATPRETIYF
TGTGCCAGTAAAGGGGCCACCCCAAGAGAAACCATATATTTT
>.|TRBV3-1/TRBV3-2|TRBJ2-2|TRBD1|15
CASSNRGRNTGELFF
TGTGCCAGCAGCAACAGGGGACGCAACACCGGGGAGCTGTTTTTT
>.|TRBV3-1/TRBV3-2|TRBJ2-4|TRBD1|15
CASSQGGQWKNIQYF
TGTGCCAGCAGCCAAGGGGGACAGTGGAAAAACATTCAGTACTTC
>.|TRBV12-3/TRBV12-4|TRBJ1-1|.|13
CASSPGLNTEAFF
TGTGCCAGCAGCCCGGGACTTAACACTGAAGCTTTCTTT
>.|TRBV19|TRBJ1-5|TRBD1|15
CASSTGTAGVQPQHF
TGTGCCAGTAGCACCGGGACAGCGGGGGTTCAGCCCCAGCATTTT
>once|TRBV19|TRBJ1-1|.|14
CASSIQGVDTEAFF
TGTGCCAGTAGTATTCAAGGGGTAGACACTGAAGCTTTCTTT
>.|TRBV24-1|TRBJ1-5|.|15
CATSDKIYSNQPQHF
TGTGCCACCAGTGATAAAATTTATAGCAATCAGCCCCAGCATTTT
>.|TRBV7-3|TRBJ2-2|.|14
CASSLEGPDGELFF
TGTGCCAGCAGCTTAGAGGGCCCCGACGGGGAGCTGTTTTTT
>once|TRBV5-4|TRBJ2-5|.|13
CAISAGAQETQYF
TGTGCCATTTCGGCTGGGGCTCAAGAGACCCAGTACTTC
>once|TRBV5-6|TRBJ1-2|TRBD1|14
CASSSPKTGAGYTF
TGTGCCAGCAGCTCCCCAAAGACAGGGGCTGGCTACACCTTC
>.|TRBV5-1|TRBJ2-2|TRBD1|15
CASSQGQPNTGELFF
TGCGCCAGCAGCCAGGGACAGCCGAACACCGGGGAGCTGTTTTTT
>.|TRBV27|TRBJ1-1|TRBD1|13
CASSYRGRTEAFF
TGTGCCAGCAGTTACAGGGGGCGAACTGAAGCTTTCTTT
>.|TRBV11-2|TRBJ1-1|.|14
CASSLGILNTEAFF
TGTGCCAGCAGCTTAGGTATCCTTAACACTGAAGCTTTCTTT
>.|TRBV18|TRBJ2-5|.|14
CASSRRVDQETQYF
TGTGCCAGCTCACGCAGGGTTGACCAAGAGACCCAGTACTTC
>few|TRBV11-2|TRBJ1-1|TRBD1|13
CASSSDRGTEAFF
TGTGCCAGCAGTTCCGACAGGGGCACTGAAGCTTTCTTT
>.|TRBV19|TRBJ1-1|TRBD1|15
CASSIRTGPNTEAFF
TGTGCCAGTAGTATAAGGACAGGACCGAACACTGAAGCTTTCTTT
>.|TRBV5-4|TRBJ2-1|TRBD1|15
CASSLRDRGYNEQFF
TGTGCCAGCAGCTTGCGCGACAGGGGCTACAATGAGCAGTTCTTC
>.|TRBV30|TRBJ1-4|TRBD1|19
CAWSSPYPTRDRSNEKLFF
TGTGCCTGGAGTTCACCCTACCCGACCAGGGACAGAAGTAATGAAAAACTGTTTTTT
>.|TRBV23-1|TRBJ2-1|TRBD1|16
CASSQGGRGKHNEQFF
TGCGCCAGCAGTCAAGGAGGCAGGGGGAAGCACAATGAGCAGTTCTTC
>.|TRBV4-1|TRBJ2-1|.|15
CASSTQTGSNNEQFF
TGCGCCAGCTCTACACAGACGGGATCGAACAATGAGCAGTTCTTC
>.|TRBV7-2|TRBJ1-2|TRBD1|13
CASSLGTGGGYTF
TGTGCCAGCAGCTTAGGGACAGGAGGTGGCTACACCTTC
>once|TRBV10-3|TRBJ1-2|TRBD1|14
CAIRQGGTNYGYTF
TGTGCCATCAGACAGGGGGGGACTAACTATGGCTACACCTTC
>.|TRBV21-1|TRBJ1-5|.|14
CASSKIVSNQPQHF
TGTGCCAGCAGCAAAATCGTAAGCAATCAGCCCCAGCATTTT
>.|TRBV19|TRBJ1-1|.|14
CASRTNRSNTEAFF
TGTGCCAGTAGGACAAACAGGAGTAACACTGAAGCTTTCTTT